Presented here are 8 T cell receptor beta chains from one specimen sequenced in a study of human T cells and chemical hapten exposure. Documented time point: patch test 3, about 24 weeks after DPC sensitization. Treatment described: therapeutic diphenylcyclopropenone sensitization with weekly scalp DPC. One entry per CDR3 protein, called by TCRdb with MiXCR from the RACE reads. The sample yields 90,000 to 140,000 distinct CDR3 sequences, less than 40% seen once. The sequencing here drew on whole blood, taken in connection with sensitization to the hapten diphenylcyclopropenone (DPC). All receptors come from a man aged 35 to 55 with alopecia areata. Some clones in this sample may be carry-over from other donors' samples.

This chain connects TRBV7-2 to TRBJ2-2; no definite D call. Germline loops: CDR1 SGHTA, CDR2 FQGNSA. Between the trimmed V and J ends, which lost 2 bases and 4 bases, there was a span of 11 bases. The CDR3 contains 15 residues. CDR3: CASSLNGPSTGELFF. In DNA, the CDR3 is TGTGCCAGCAGCTTAAACGGGCCCTCCACCGGGGAGCTGTTTTTT. The variable domain in full, with the rest retrieved from reference TRBV7-2 and TRBJ2-2, is GAGVSQSPSNKVTEKGKDVELRCDPISGHTALYWYRQSLGQGLEFLIYFQGNSAPDKSGLPSDRFSAERTGGSVSTLTIQRTQQEDSAVYLCASSLNGPSTGELFFGEGSRLTVL.

This clonotype came up a few times. This sequence joins TRBV6-2 or TRBV6-3 and TRBJ1-5, with TRBD1 as a possible D gene (5 bases). The V end was cut by 7 bases, the J end by 6 bases, with 13 bases between. This CDR3 has 13 amino acids. Looked up from germline, CDR1 is MNHEY and CDR2 is SVGEGT. CDR3 loop: CASKDQGGQPQHF. The CDR3 nucleotides are TGTGCCAGCAAGGACCAGGGAGGTCAGCCCCAGCATTTT.

This chain joins TRBV4-2 and TRBJ2-2; 10 nucleotides align to TRBD2. The CDR3 sequence is 19 residues long. V lost 3 bases, J lost 0 bases, and 10 bases stayed unmatched. The germline V gene has CDR1 LGHNA and CDR2 YNFKEQ. The CDR3 region is CASSQWTSGGLANTGELFF. CDR3 in DNA: TGTGCCAGCAGCCAGTGGACTAGCGGAGGACTCGCGAACACCGGGGAGCTGTTTTTT.

As DNA, the CDR3 is TGTGCCAGCAGCTGGCGGGAAAGGGCGGATACGCAGTATTTT. It is translated as CASSWRERADTQYF. The gene calls are TRBV7-6 and TRBJ2-3; possibly TRBD2 for D (6 bases). This CDR3 is 14 amino acids long. V was clipped by 4 bases and J by 6 bases, with 14 bases between them. CDR1 and CDR2 (germline): SGHVS, FNYEAQ.

Only a few counts were recorded for this clonotype. This chain joins TRBV6-6 and TRBJ2-3; D might be TRBD1 or TRBD2, each matching 5 bases. Trimming removed 6 bases from V and 1 base from J, with 26 bases in between. The CDR3 runs to 19 residues. CDR1 is MNHNY, CDR2 SVGAGI, per germline (reference sequence). The DNA of the CDR3 is TGTGCCAGCAGACCGGGGACCCTTGAAGACTGGGACGGCACAGATACGCAGTATTTT. Amino acids: CASRPGTLEDWDGTDTQYF.

This clonotype was counted once. This chain joins TRBV7-9 and TRBJ2-5; D is undetermined. Germline assignment: CDR1 SEHNR and CDR2 FQNEAQ (reference sequence). This CDR3 is 12 amino acids long. V was clipped by 5 bases and J by 5 bases, with 9 bases between them. The CDR3 here is CASSKQMETQYF. Here the CDR3 DNA reads TGTGCCAGCAGCAAACAAATGGAGACCCAGTACTTC.

J is TRBJ2-5 and V is TRBV3-1; D perhaps matches TRBD2 (6 bases). The length of the CDR3 is 15 residues. The ends were cut back, 4 bases at V and 0 bases at J, with 12 bases in the middle. CDR1 is LGHDT and CDR2 is YNNKEL in the germline V gene (reference sequence). The CDR3 nucleotides read TGTGCCAGCAGCCTCCGGAGCGGGTACCAAGAGACCCAGTACTTC. It yields the protein CASSLRSGYQETQYF.

The CDR3 reads CASSLAGQGGNIQYF. In DNA form, the CDR3 reads TGTGCCAGCAGTTTAGCGGGACAGGGGGGAAACATTCAGTACTTC. The chain couples TRBV12-3 or TRBV12-4 to TRBJ2-4, with TRBD1 identical over 11 bases. The CDR3 is made up of 15 amino acids. The junction had 1 base not matched to a gene; V was cut back by 0 bases and J by 6 bases.